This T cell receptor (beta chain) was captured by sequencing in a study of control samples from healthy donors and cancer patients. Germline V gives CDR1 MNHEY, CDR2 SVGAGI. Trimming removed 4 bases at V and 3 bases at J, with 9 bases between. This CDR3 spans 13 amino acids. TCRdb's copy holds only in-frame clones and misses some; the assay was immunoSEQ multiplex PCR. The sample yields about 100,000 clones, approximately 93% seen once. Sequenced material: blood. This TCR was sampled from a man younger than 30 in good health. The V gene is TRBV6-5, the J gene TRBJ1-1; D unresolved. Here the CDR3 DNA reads TGTGCCAGCAGTTCCGGGTCCCACACTGAAGCTTTCTTT. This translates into CASSSGSHTEAFF.